The 20 T cell receptor beta chains presented below share a single source sample, sequenced in a study of blood T cell repertoires in COVID-19. Clones were sequenced by immunoSEQ multiplex PCR, and TCRdb holds only the in-frame ones, with some missing. The sample lists some 14,000 clones, roughly four fifths occurring once. Sequenced input: peripheral blood. The receptors were sampled from a man older than 75 with active or convalescent COVID-19.

The chain links TRBV15 to TRBJ2-5; 10 nucleotides line up with TRBD2. The length of the CDR3 is 16 residues. Germline lookup yields CDR1 LNHNV and CDR2 YYDKDF (reference sequence). Unmatched junction bases numbered 8, after V lost 3 bases and J lost 4 bases. The CDR3 region is CATSRGQRGGRETQYF. The CDR3 DNA sequence: TGTGCCACCAGCAGGGGGCAGCGGGGGGGCCGAGAGACCCAGTACTTC.

The chain combines TRBV11-2 with TRBJ1-1; D possibly corresponds to TRBD1 (5 bases). The V end was cut by 5 bases, the J end by 1 base, with 11 bases between. CDR1 and CDR2 (germline): SGHAT, FQNNGV. The CDR3 loop spans 14 amino acids. The CDR3 bases are TGTGCCAGCAGCCCCCTGGGGGGGAACACTGAAGCTTTCTTT. Amino acids: CASSPLGGNTEAFF.

CDR3 region: CAWSPDHRVGGYTF. The CDR3 region has the DNA TGTGCCTGGAGTCCCGACCACAGGGTTGGCGGCTACACCTTC. The chain combines TRBV30 with TRBJ1-2, with a tentative D call TRBD1 (6 bases). Germline CDR1 reads GTSNPN; CDR2 reads SVGIG (reference sequence). Deletions cut 2 bases from V and 8 bases from J, with 18 bases between. This CDR3 has 14 amino acids.

This clone was seen only a few times. The V and J genes are TRBV19 and TRBJ2-5, with 10 bases identical to TRBD1. The CDR3 loop spans 13 amino acids. Germline V gives CDR1 LNHDA, CDR2 SQIVND (reference sequence). The V and J ends lost 6 bases and 4 bases, in that order; junction bases with no gene match: 2. This chain's CDR3 is CASRDRGSETQYF. The CDR3, as DNA: TGTGCCAGTAGGGACAGGGGGTCAGAGACCCAGTACTTC.

J is TRBJ2-2 and V is TRBV18; 11 nucleotides agree with TRBD2. Germline V gives CDR1 KGHSH, CDR2 LQKENI. The length of the CDR3 is 17 residues. With 1 base clipped from V and 2 bases from J, the junction kept 3 bases outside the gene matches. CDR3 in DNA: TGTGCCAGCTCACCACGGCTAGCGGGGGGAAACACCGGGGAGCTGTTTTTT. Translated, it gives CASSPRLAGGNTGELFF.

This chain links TRBV2 with TRBJ1-6, with D maybe TRBD1 (5 bases). CDR3 length equals 13 residues. CDR1 is SNHLY, CDR2 FYNNEI, per germline. Trimming removed 8 bases from V and 7 bases from J, with 12 bases in between. The CDR3 DNA reads TGTGCCAGCCTGACAGATTCGAATTCACCCCTCCACTTT. Its protein product is CASLTDSNSPLHF.

This clone has just a few counts. The chain employs TRBV5-1 and TRBJ1-1; 7 bases agree with TRBD1. J was trimmed by 3 bases and V by 4 bases; bases with no gene match: 6. Germline V gene data show CDR1 as SGHRS and CDR2 as YFSETQ. This CDR3 has 14 residues. CDR3 protein: CASSRQGQDTEAFF. CDR3 nucleotide sequence: TGCGCCAGCAGCAGACAGGGTCAGGACACTGAAGCTTTCTTT.

This chain links TRBV24-1 with TRBJ1-1, with D possibly matching TRBD1 (6 bases). The CDR3 has 14 amino acids. Trimming left V 5 bases short and J 0 bases short, with 9 bases between. Germline CDR1 reads KGHDR; CDR2 reads SFDVKD. CDR3 sequence reads: CATSGGGMNTEAFF. The CDR3 bases are TGTGCCACCAGTGGGGGGGGCATGAACACTGAAGCTTTCTTT.

This chain links TRBV6-1 with TRBJ1-1, with D uncertain. The CDR3 runs to 14 residues. Per the germline V gene, CDR1 is MNHNS and CDR2 is SASEGT. V was cut by 0 bases and J by 3 bases, with 8 bases left in between. CDR3 residues: CASSEASSDTEAFF. The CDR3 DNA follows: TGTGCCAGCAGTGAAGCTAGCTCGGACACTGAAGCTTTCTTT.

The chain couples TRBV20-1 to TRBJ1-1; TRBD1 is a possible D gene (5 bases). Germline V CDR1 and CDR2: DFQATT, SNEGSKA (reference sequence). This CDR3 spans 14 amino acids. V was pared by 3 bases and J by 4 bases, with 15 bases between. Written as DNA, the CDR3 is TGCAGTGCTAGTTCAGGCTTTAGGGGCACTGAAGCTTTCTTT. This gives the protein CSASSGFRGTEAFF.

The rearrangement uses TRBV21-1 and TRBJ1-5. TRBV21-1 is termed a pseudogene. The CDR3 consists of 15 residues. This chain's CDR3 is CASSNHGMRNQPQHF. As DNA, the CDR3 is TGTGCCAGCAGCAATCACGGGATGCGCAATCAGCCCCAGCATTTT.

The chain couples TRBV13 to TRBJ2-5; 7 nucleotides match TRBD1. Germline trimming cut 5 bases from V and 2 bases from J; bases unmatched to any gene: 8. Germline-derived CDR1 and CDR2 are PRHDT and FYEKMQ (reference sequence). CDR3 size: 15 residues. The CDR3 sequence is CASSPGTALQETQYF. The CDR3 DNA is TGTGCCAGCAGCCCCGGGACAGCGTTACAAGAGACCCAGTACTTC.

V is TRBV5-4 and J is TRBJ1-2, with 9 nucleotides matching TRBD1. With 4 bases clipped from V and 6 bases from J, the junction kept 4 bases outside the gene matches. This CDR3 spans 13 amino acids. Germline V gene lookup returns CDR1 SGHNT and CDR2 YYREEE (reference sequence). The CDR3 nucleotides are TGTGCCAGCAGCCCGGGACAGGGCGATGGCTACACCTTC. Its translation: CASSPGQGDGYTF. The complete variable domain, with remaining parts taken from reference TRBV5-4 and TRBJ1-2, reads ETGVTQSPTHLIKTRGQQVTLRCSSQSGHNTVSWYQQALGQGPQFIFQYYREEENGRGNFPPRFSGLQFPNYSSELNVNALELDDSALYLCASSPGQGDGYTFGSGTRLTVV.

The chain has TRBV27 and TRBJ2-6; D gene unclear. The CDR3 extends over 17 amino acids. Germline V lookup: CDR1 MNHEY, CDR2 SMNVEV (reference sequence). V lost 10 bases to trimming and J lost 0 bases, with 19 bases between them. The CDR3 bases are TGTGCCATTTTCAGTCGGGTACCCGTCTCTGGGGCCAACGTCCTGACTTTC. The encoded protein is CAIFSRVPVSGANVLTF.

The J gene is TRBJ1-2, the V gene TRBV4-1; D gene unclear. Trimming cost V 1 base and J 4 bases, with 13 bases left between them. CDR1 MGHRA and CDR2 YSYEKL come from the germline V gene. CDR3 length: 15 amino acids. CDR3 loop: CASSQGRSFSYGYTF. CDR3 DNA: TGCGCCAGCAGCCAAGGGAGGAGCTTCTCCTATGGCTACACCTTC.

The chain has TRBV11-3 and TRBJ2-5; 7 bases are a match to TRBD2. Germline trimming cut 5 bases from V and 1 base from J; bases unmatched to any gene: 1. Germline lookup yields CDR1 SGHNT and CDR2 YENEEA. The CDR3 contains 13 residues. CDR3 sequence reads: CASSGLVQETQYF. In nucleotides, the CDR3 is TGTGCCAGCAGCGGACTAGTCCAAGAGACCCAGTACTTC.

The genes are TRBV11-2 and TRBJ2-1, with D possibly matching TRBD2 (5 bases). The CDR3 totals 12 residues. Germline V lookup: CDR1 SGHAT, CDR2 FQNNGV. Trimming left V 5 bases short and J 9 bases short, with 11 bases between. As DNA, the CDR3 is TGTGCCAGCAGCCGGGGTTGGGGTGAGCAGTTCTTC. Protein: CASSRGWGEQFF.

J is TRBJ1-1 and V is TRBV11-2; D may be TRBD1 (5 bases). This CDR3 contains 13 residues. V was cut by 4 bases and J by 5 bases, with 11 bases left in between. Germline lookup yields CDR1 SGHAT and CDR2 FQNNGV. The CDR3 loop is CASSSGGGTEAFF. The CDR3 DNA is TGTGCCAGCAGCTCTGGGGGGGGGACTGAAGCTTTCTTT.

The chain joins TRBV2 to TRBJ2-2; D perhaps matches TRBD2 (5 bases). Looked up from germline, CDR1 is SNHLY and CDR2 is FYNNEI. The CDR3 is 17 residues long. V dropped 3 bases and J dropped 4 bases, with 18 bases sitting between them. The CDR3 DNA reads TGTGCCAGCAGTGACGTGAGCGGCCGGGTCGTCACCGGGGAGCTGTTTTTT. Translation gives CASSDVSGRVVTGELFF.

This chain links TRBV7-2 with TRBJ2-3; 9 nucleotides match TRBD2. Trimming at V came to 5 bases and at J to 1 base, leaving 7 bases not matched to a gene. In germline, CDR1 is SGHTA, CDR2 FQGNSA. This CDR3 contains 16 residues. In nucleotides, the CDR3 is TGTGCCAGCAGCCCAGGGGCTAGCGGGGGCACAGATACGCAGTATTTT. This codes for CASSPGASGGTDTQYF.